A selection of T cell receptor beta chains follows, all from one sample in a study of blood T cell repertoires in COVID-19. Only in-frame clones appear in the TCRdb table, and some are missing; sequencing was by immunoSEQ multiplex PCR. The sample has around 57,000 clones, 85% to 90% seen once. The sample comprised peripheral blood. These receptors all come from a human donor with active COVID-19. The donor label of this sample is uncertain. The CDR3 runs from the conserved cysteine through the conserved F or W. The D gene is left open where the match is weak. A clone size is listed for some rows: how often the clone was seen (once, few, many), or a class if it is expanded.

j_call	clone_size	v_call	d_call	cdr3_nt	cdr3_aa
TRBJ2-7	-	TRBV5-1	TRBD2	TGCGCCAGCAGTGGTAATGCGGGAGTTAACGAGCAGTACTTC	CASSGNAGVNEQYF
TRBJ2-5	-	TRBV19	TRBD2	TGTGCCAGCAGACTAGCGGGAGAGACCCAGTACTTC	CASRLAGETQYF
TRBJ2-7	-	TRBV28	-	TGTGCCAGCACGCGCAGGATTCGCTCCTACGAGCAGTACTTC	CASTRRIRSYEQYF
TRBJ2-3	-	TRBV30	TRBD1	TGTGCCTGGAGGGACAGGGGGCGATCAGATACGCAGTATTTT	CAWRDRGRSDTQYF
TRBJ1-2	-	TRBV2	-	TGTGCCAGCAGACAAAGGGGGGGCGAACTGAGGGGCTACACCTTC	CASRQRGGELRGYTF
TRBJ2-7	once	TRBV5-4	TRBD2	TGTGCCAGCAGCCCTAGCGGGAGCTTCAACGAGCAGTACTTC	CASSPSGSFNEQYF
TRBJ2-3	-	TRBV6-2/TRBV6-3	TRBD2	TGTGCCAGCAGTTACTCCCCACTAGCGGGAGGCACAGATACGCAGTATTTT	CASSYSPLAGGTDTQYF
TRBJ2-1	once	TRBV27	-	TGTGCCAGCAGTTTACTTTGGGAGGACTACAATGAGCAGTTCTTC	CASSLLWEDYNEQFF
TRBJ2-7	-	TRBV30	TRBD2	TGTGCCTGGAGTTCTAGCGGGAGGGGAGAGCAGTACTTC	CAWSSSGRGEQYF
TRBJ2-7	-	TRBV6-6	-	TGTGCCAGCGCCCCGCCCGGTGTCGAGCAGTACTTC	CASAPPGVEQYF
TRBJ2-7	-	TRBV11-2	TRBD1	TGTGCCAGCAGCTTATGGGACAGGACCTACGAGCAGTACTTC	CASSLWDRTYEQYF
TRBJ2-7	-	TRBV6-5	TRBD2	TGTGCCAGCAGGAAGGCGGGAGGGCCCAATAACGAGCAGTACTTC	CASRKAGGPNNEQYF
TRBJ2-2	few	TRBV9	TRBD1	TGTGCCAGCAGCGTAGGGGACAGGAGCAGCTATGTTAACACCGGGGAGCTGTTTTTT	CASSVGDRSSYVNTGELFF
TRBJ1-4	once	TRBV4-3	TRBD1	TGCGCCAGCAGCCCGCGTCGGGACAGTAATGAAAAACTGTTTTTT	CASSPRRDSNEKLFF
TRBJ1-6	-	TRBV20-1	TRBD1	TGCAGTGCTAGTGGGGCCGACAGGGGGATGAATTCACCCCTCCACTTT	CSASGADRGMNSPLHF
TRBJ2-3	-	TRBV10-3	-	TGTGCCTCAAGCGCAGGGGAAGCAGATACGCAGTATTTT	CASSAGEADTQYF
TRBJ1-5	-	TRBV6-6	-	TGTGCCAGCAGTCCTGGGCAGGGGAGTCAGCCCCAGCATTTT	CASSPGQGSQPQHF
TRBJ1-5	few	TRBV25-1	TRBD1	TGTGCCAGCACACCTGACAGGGTCCGCAATCAGCCCCAGCATTTT	CASTPDRVRNQPQHF
TRBJ2-7	-	TRBV3-1/TRBV3-2	TRBD2	TGTGCCAGCAGCCAAGATCCCAGCGGGATTTACGAGCAGTACTTC	CASSQDPSGIYEQYF
TRBJ2-1	-	TRBV29-1	-	TGCAGCGTTCGGGTCCTTGAGCAGTTCTTC	CSVRVLEQFF